The present T cell receptor beta chain was sequenced within a study of blood T cell repertoires in COVID-19. Overall study context: In each case, the material was cDNA or gDNA derived from T cells, B-cell-depleted T cells, or PBMCs.

From germline, CDR1 is MDHEN and CDR2 SYDVKM. The CDR3 runs 13 residues. Unmatched junction bases numbered 3, after V lost 7 bases and J lost 1 base. Under the authors' procedure: Estimates of nucleated cell counts were drawn from the amplification of reference gene primers. Generated by immunoSEQ multiplex PCR, the TCRdb table keeps only in-frame clones and is missing some. V and J calls and clone size are copied from that table; D and trimming were computed from the DNA. The data show 160,000 or so clones, just under 80% seen once. The source is a woman aged 80 or over with acute or convalescent COVID-19. The V gene is TRBV28, the J gene TRBJ1-1; 7 bases align to TRBD1. The sample was peripheral blood. CDR3 DNA: TGTGCCAGCACTAGACAGGGGAACACTGAAGCTTTCTTT. Translating it yields CASTRQGNTEAFF. The variable domain in full, completed from reference TRBV28 and TRBJ1-1, reads DVKVTQSSRYLVKRTGEKVFLECVQDMDHENMFWYRQDPGLGLRLIYFSYDVKMKEKGDIPEGYSVSREKKERFSLILESASTNQTSMYLCASTRQGNTEAFFGQGTRLTVV.